These 10 T cell receptor beta chains came from one sample sequenced in a study of blood T cell repertoires in COVID-19 (TCRdb year 2020). Receptor libraries were prepared by the immunoSEQ multiplex PCR assay. TCRdb retrieved this table from immuneACCESS and kept in-frame rearrangements only. Not all clones are present; in checked studies, unresolved V genes account for under half, and no reason is known for the remainder. This sample comprises around 300,000 clones, roughly 86% of them detected only once. The ten largest clonotypes hold 2% to 2.5% of the sample. The sample was peripheral blood. These TCRs come from a woman under 40 who had recovered from COVID-19.

The chain employs TRBV7-8 and TRBJ1-5; 7 bases map to TRBD1. The V segment lost 1 base and the J segment 3 bases; nucleotides outside the gene matches: 3. The germline gives CDR1 SGHVS, CDR2 FQNEAQ. The CDR3 length is 15 residues. As DNA, the CDR3 is TGTGCCAGCAGCTTAGTTGGACAGGTCAATCAGCCCCAGCATTTT. The encoded protein is CASSLVGQVNQPQHF.

The V gene is TRBV4-2, the J gene TRBJ1-3; 7 bases fit TRBD1. The CDR3 is 17 amino acids. Germline V gene lookup returns CDR1 LGHNA and CDR2 YNFKEQ. V gave up 1 base and J gave up 4 bases; unmatched junction bases: 10. The CDR3 protein is CASSQGEQGWKGNTIYF. The CDR3 DNA reads TGTGCCAGCAGCCAAGGGGAACAGGGGTGGAAAGGAAACACCATATATTTT.

This chain connects TRBV3-1 (or the pseudogene TRBV3-2) to TRBJ1-1; D is perhaps TRBD1 (5 bases). V dropped 4 bases and J dropped 1 base, with 7 bases sitting between them. CDR3 size: 13 residues. Germline loops: CDR1 LGHDT, CDR2 YNNKEL (reference sequence). CDR3 sequence: CASSLQGNTEAFF. The CDR3 DNA sequence: TGTGCCAGCAGCCTTCAGGGGAACACTGAAGCTTTCTTT.

The rearrangement links TRBV27 to TRBJ2-5; 9 bases map to TRBD1. The J segment lost 5 bases and the V segment lost 5 bases, leaving 3 bases of the junction unmatched. The length of the CDR3 is 13 residues. Per germline, CDR1 MNHEY and CDR2 SMNVEV (reference sequence). CDR3 region: CASSTGGRETQYF. CDR3 nucleotide sequence: TGTGCCAGCAGTACAGGGGGCAGGGAGACCCAGTACTTC.

This chain links TRBV5-4 with TRBJ2-2, with 7 bases fitting TRBD1. Trimming took 4 bases from V and 6 from J; bases not matched to a gene: 6. CDR1 and CDR2 from the germline V gene are SGHNT and YYREEE (reference sequence). The CDR3 runs 14 residues. The CDR3 nucleotides read TGTGCCAGCAGCGCCGGGACAGTCTCCGGGGAGCTGTTTTTT. Protein product: CASSAGTVSGELFF.

Only one count was recorded for this clone. V is TRBV11-3 and J is TRBJ2-7; 8 nucleotides agree with TRBD1. Per the germline V gene, CDR1 is SGHNT and CDR2 is YENEEA. V dropped 2 bases and J dropped 6; count of bases not matched to a gene: 3. The CDR3 has 13 residues. This CDR3 is CASSLRDRSEQYF. The CDR3 DNA is TGTGCCAGCAGCTTAAGGGACAGGAGCGAGCAGTACTTC.

The chain links TRBV29-1 to TRBJ1-1, with 8 bases matching TRBD1. CDR3 size: 14 residues. With V trimmed by 6 bases and J by 0 bases, 6 bases remained unmatched. Germline CDR1 and CDR2: SQVTM and ANQGSEA. The CDR3 DNA sequence: TGCAGCGTGGTGGGACAGGCAATGAACACTGAAGCTTTCTTT. Protein product: CSVVGQAMNTEAFF.

The chain has TRBV6-2 or TRBV6-3 and TRBJ1-1, with D uncertain. This CDR3 spans 14 amino acids. CDR1 and CDR2 (germline): MNHEY, SVGEGT. Trimming took off 2 bases at V and 4 bases at J, with 11 bases between the two ends. The CDR3 nucleotides read TGTGCCAGCAGTTACGTGGCAGGCCCCACTGAAGCTTTCTTT. Residues: CASSYVAGPTEAFF.

This clone has just one count. The chain has TRBV6-5 and TRBJ2-2; unclear D gene. Between the trimmed V and J ends, which lost 7 bases and 6 bases, there was a span of 12 bases. This CDR3 is 13 amino acids long. Germline V gene sequence: CDR1 MNHEY, CDR2 SVGAGI. CDR3 DNA sequence: TGTGCCAGCACCCACATCCCTCCCGGGGAGCTGTTTTTT. Amino acid sequence: CASTHIPPGELFF.

The chain uses TRBV19 and TRBJ2-1; weak D call: TRBD1 (5 bases). The CDR3 runs 13 residues. Germline V gives CDR1 LNHDA, CDR2 SQIVND (reference sequence). V lost 4 bases to trimming and J lost 10 bases, with 14 bases between them. The CDR3 sequence: CASSTRSPGEQFF. In DNA form, the CDR3 reads TGTGCCAGTAGTACTCGGTCGCCAGGGGAGCAGTTCTTC. Supplemented by reference TRBV19 and TRBJ2-1, the full variable domain reads DGGITQSPKYLFRKEGQNVTLSCEQNLNHDAMYWYRQDPGQGLRLIYYSQIVNDFQKGDIAEGYSVSREKKESFPLTVTSAQKNPTAFYLCASSTRSPGEQFFGPGTRLTVL.